These 3 T cell receptor beta chains were all obtained from the same sample, sequenced in a study of control samples from healthy donors and cancer patients. TCRdb's copy holds only in-frame clones and misses some; the assay was immunoSEQ multiplex PCR. The table records 150,000 or so clones, over 85% of them present only once. Sample: blood. These TCRs come from a man younger than 30 in good health.

The chain carries TRBV4-1 and TRBJ2-7; TRBD1 matches 9 bases. The V gene end was trimmed by 6 bases and the J gene end by 1 base; junction bases not matched to a gene: 10. The CDR3 totals 16 residues. CDR1 is MGHRA, CDR2 YSYEKL, per germline. CDR3: CASSDVGTGRSYEQYF. DNA for the CDR3: TGCGCCAGCAGTGACGTCGGGACAGGGAGATCCTACGAGCAGTACTTC.

This sequence joins TRBV21-1 and TRBJ1-1. TRBV21-1 is listed as a pseudogene. The CDR3 is 11 residues long. The DNA for the CDR3 is TGTGCCAGCAGCAAAGTTTTTGAAGCTTTCTTT. Translating it yields CASSKVFEAFF.

V is TRBV6-5 and J is TRBJ2-2; 8 bases match TRBD2. The CDR3 extends over 12 amino acids. Germline CDR1 MNHEY, CDR2 SVGAGI. The V gene end was trimmed by 6 bases and the J gene end by 7 bases; junction bases not matched to a gene: 1. The CDR3 protein is CASRAGDGELFF. The CDR3 nucleotides are TGTGCCAGCAGAGCGGGGGACGGGGAGCTGTTTTTT.